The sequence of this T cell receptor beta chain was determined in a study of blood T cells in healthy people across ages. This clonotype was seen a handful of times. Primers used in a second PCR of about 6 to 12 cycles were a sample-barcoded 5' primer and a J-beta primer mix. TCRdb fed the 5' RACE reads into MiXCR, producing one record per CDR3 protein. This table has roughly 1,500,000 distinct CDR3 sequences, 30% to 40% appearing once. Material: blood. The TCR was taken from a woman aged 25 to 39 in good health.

CDR3 in amino acids: CARGKEGGMGEQYF. Here the CDR3 DNA reads TGTGCCAGGGGTAAGGAGGGAGGGATGGGCGAGCAGTACTTC. This rearrangement joins TRBV27 to TRBJ2-5; 7 bases line up with TRBD2. The last part of the DNA fits TRBJ2-7 better; the J call may be wrong. The CDR3 has 14 amino acids. Germline loops: CDR1 MNHEY, CDR2 SMNVEV (reference sequence).